The 8 T cell receptor beta chains listed next were all sequenced from one sample in a study of cytomegalovirus exposure and HLA in healthy donors. The PCR had 60 Vbeta and 13 Jbeta primers. The protocol was immunoSEQ multiplex PCR, while the TCRdb copy is restricted to in-frame clones and leaves out a portion. Its table records 65,000 to 85,000 clones. Sequencing input: PBMCs. These receptors originate from a female donor in good health and CMV-seropositive.

The chain's CDR3 is CASRTGTNPLYGYTF. DNA of the CDR3: TGTGCCAGCAGGACCGGGACTAACCCACTTTATGGCTACACCTTC. V usage is TRBV28 and J usage is TRBJ1-2, with D possibly being TRBD1 (5 bases). Trimming took off 6 bases at V and 5 bases at J, with 19 bases between the two ends. The CDR3 is 15 residues long. Germline CDR1 reads MDHEN; CDR2 reads SYDVKM.

This chain connects TRBV27 to TRBJ2-7; no clear D gene. V was shortened by 6 bases and J by 4 bases, with 13 bases between the two germline ends. The CDR3 contains 13 residues. Germline CDR1 is MNHEY and CDR2 is SMNVEV (reference sequence). CDR3 sequence: CASRSQSQYEQYF. Here the CDR3 DNA reads TGTGCCAGCAGGTCCCAATCACAATACGAGCAGTACTTC.

The gene calls are TRBV7-9 and TRBJ2-7; D might be TRBD1 (5 bases). Germline V CDR1 and CDR2: SEHNR, FQNEAQ (reference sequence). The CDR3 sequence is 14 residues long. Trimming took 5 bases from V and 3 from J, leaving 14 bases between them. CDR3 coding DNA: TGTGCCAGCAGCGGCCCTCAGGGTTACTACGAGCAGTACTTC. Amino acids: CASSGPQGYYEQYF.

The genes are TRBV7-2 and TRBJ1-4; tentative D call: TRBD1 (6 bases). Germline CDR1 and CDR2: SGHTA and FQGNSA. The CDR3 has 14 amino acids. The germline V and J ends were trimmed by 4 bases and 3 bases, with 9 bases remaining between them. The CDR3 protein is CASSSQGSNEKLFF. CDR3 DNA: TGTGCCAGCAGCTCACAGGGATCTAATGAAAAACTGTTTTTT.

The chain combines TRBV30 with TRBJ1-5; 9 bases align to TRBD1. Germline V gives CDR1 GTSNPN, CDR2 SVGIG (reference sequence). The CDR3 totals 15 residues. The trim removed 2 bases at V and 3 bases at J, leaving 5 bases unmatched. CDR3: CAWSIGQGNNQPQHF. The CDR3 DNA reads as TGTGCCTGGAGTATCGGACAGGGGAACAATCAGCCCCAGCATTTT.

V gene TRBV9 combines with J gene TRBJ1-6, with D perhaps matching TRBD1 (6 bases). This CDR3 has 18 residues. Trimming took 4 bases from V and 0 from J, leaving 17 bases between them. Germline loops: CDR1 SGDLS, CDR2 YYNGEE. The chain's CDR3 is CASSPKDSLSSYNSPLHF. DNA of the CDR3: TGTGCCAGCAGCCCTAAGGACAGCCTTAGCTCCTATAATTCACCCCTCCACTTT.

This chain uses TRBV4-2 with TRBJ1-2; D may be TRBD1 (5 bases). Germline V gene sequence: CDR1 LGHNA, CDR2 YNFKEQ. V shed 3 bases and J shed 3 bases, with 20 bases lying between them. The CDR3 has 17 residues. The CDR3 region has the DNA TGTGCCAGCAGCCACCATTTGGGGAAGCGGGGGGACTATGGCTACACCTTC. Protein product: CASSHHLGKRGDYGYTF.

The chain has TRBV28 and TRBJ1-2; D gene uncertain. Germline assignment: CDR1 MDHEN and CDR2 SYDVKM. V was shortened by 3 bases and J by 3 bases, with 5 bases between the two germline ends. The CDR3 is made up of 12 amino acids. CDR3 sequence reads: CASSFTDYGYTF. CDR3 nucleotides: TGTGCCAGCAGTTTCACAGACTATGGCTACACCTTC.